The 22 T cell receptor beta chains below all came from one sample that was sequenced in a study of T cells in localized non-small cell lung cancer. Some clones are missing from TCRdb's copy, which holds only in-frame ones; the method was immunoSEQ multiplex PCR. The sample has about 30,000 clones, approximately 86% seen once. The source material was peripheral blood, sampled before any cancer treatment. These TCRs come from a male donor aged 60 or over with stage I lung adenocarcinoma.

The gene calls are TRBV15 and TRBJ2-1; D gene ambiguous. The length of the CDR3 is 16 residues. The V end was cut by 8 bases, the J end by 9 bases, with 26 bases between. Germline V lookup: CDR1 LNHNV, CDR2 YYDKDF (reference sequence). DNA of the CDR3: TGTGCCACCGCCCGAGGCCCCTCGTCTTCTTCGAGTGAGCAGTTCTTC. As protein: CATARGPSSSSSEQFF.

The chain couples TRBV4-2 to TRBJ2-1; 10 nucleotides line up with TRBD2. Germline V CDR1 and CDR2: LGHNA, YNFKEQ. The V and J ends lost 1 base and 0 bases, in that order; junction bases with no gene match: 6. CDR3 size: 18 residues. The CDR3 DNA reads TGTGCCAGCAGCCAAGGGCGAACTAGCGGGGTCTCCTACAATGAGCAGTTCTTC. Residues: CASSQGRTSGVSYNEQFF.

V gene TRBV5-4 combines with J gene TRBJ2-6, with a weak D call TRBD1 (5 bases). Between the trimmed V and J ends, which lost 0 bases and 2 bases, there was a span of 12 bases. CDR1 is SGHNT and CDR2 is YYREEE in the germline V gene (reference sequence). The CDR3 has 17 residues. Here the CDR3 reads CASSLDFQGPGANVLTF. DNA of the CDR3: TGTGCCAGCAGCTTGGATTTCCAGGGCCCTGGGGCCAACGTCCTGACTTTC.

This sequence joins TRBV27 and TRBJ2-4; tentatively, D is TRBD2 (7 bases). Germline V CDR1 and CDR2: MNHEY, SMNVEV (reference sequence). This CDR3 has 19 residues. Trimming took 4 bases from V and 9 from J, leaving 31 bases between them. The CDR3 loop reads CASSSLGGRGPRRESIQYF. DNA of the CDR3: TGTGCCAGCAGTTCCCTGGGAGGGCGGGGGCCCCGAAGGGAAAGCATTCAGTACTTC.

The chain combines TRBV7-9 with TRBJ1-6; TRBD1 aligns across 8 bases. With V trimmed by 6 bases and J by 6 bases, 4 bases remained unmatched. The length of the CDR3 is 14 residues. The germline CDR1 and CDR2 sequences are SEHNR and FQNEAQ (reference sequence). The CDR3, as DNA: TGTGCCAGCAGACCCGGACAGGGTAATTCACCCCTCCACTTT. This sequence encodes CASRPGQGNSPLHF.

The chain employs TRBV5-1 and TRBJ2-7; 8 nucleotides match TRBD1. The CDR3 totals 15 residues. V was clipped by 0 bases and J by 4 bases; unmatched bases: 6. Germline CDR1 SGHRS, CDR2 YFSETQ. DNA of the CDR3: TGCGCCAGCAGCTTGGAAGCAGGGGGCGGTTACGAGCAGTACTTC. Its protein is CASSLEAGGGYEQYF.

The rearrangement joins TRBV5-1 to TRBJ2-6; TRBD1 is a possible D gene (6 bases). The CDR3 consists of 15 residues. V lost 2 bases and J lost 1, with 7 bases in between. Germline values: CDR1 SGHRS, CDR2 YFSETQ. CDR3 loop: CASSLTGSGANVLTF. CDR3 nucleotide sequence: TGCGCCAGCAGCTTAACAGGGTCTGGGGCCAACGTCCTGACTTTC.

V and J are TRBV14 and TRBJ2-2; D ambiguous. The germline V gene encodes CDR1 SGHDN and CDR2 FVKESK. V lost 5 bases to trimming and J lost 2 bases, with 6 bases between them. CDR3 length: 13 residues. The CDR3, as DNA: TGTGCCAGCAGCGCCCCAAACACCGGGGAGCTGTTTTTT. This sequence encodes CASSAPNTGELFF.

V is TRBV20-1 and J is TRBJ1-1; the D is unclear. CDR1 is DFQATT and CDR2 is SNEGSKA in the germline V gene (reference sequence). The V and J ends lost 3 bases and 4 bases respectively, with 6 bases between them. CDR3 length: 11 residues. The CDR3 sequence is CSAREPTEAFF. The DNA of the CDR3 is TGCAGTGCTAGGGAGCCCACTGAAGCTTTCTTT.

The gene calls are TRBV15 and TRBJ2-7, with D uncertain. This CDR3 has 12 amino acids. Trimming removed 8 bases from V and 2 bases from J, with 10 bases in between. From germline, CDR1 is LNHNV and CDR2 YYDKDF (reference sequence). The CDR3 bases are TGTGCCACCGGACGGAAGCCCTACGAGCAGTACTTC. Residues: CATGRKPYEQYF.

This chain connects TRBV6-1 to TRBJ1-6, with 7 bases fitting TRBD1. J lost 7 bases, V lost 3 bases, and 9 bases had no gene match. CDR3 size: 16 residues. Germline loops: CDR1 MNHNS, CDR2 SASEGT. CDR3 in amino acids: CASSERQLDRNSPLHF. The CDR3 DNA sequence: TGTGCCAGCAGTGAGAGGCAGCTGGACAGGAATTCACCCCTCCACTTT.

The chain uses TRBV7-2 and TRBJ1-3, with D unresolved. Trimming pared 5 bases from V and 4 bases from J, leaving 12 bases between. The germline gives CDR1 SGHTA, CDR2 FQGNSA. CDR3 size: 14 residues. This CDR3 reads CASSPQSYGNTIYF. The CDR3 nucleotides read TGTGCCAGCAGCCCCCAGTCCTACGGAAACACCATATATTTT.

V gene TRBV7-6 combines with J gene TRBJ1-1; maybe TRBD1 (5 bases). The CDR3 contains 12 residues. Germline V gene lookup returns CDR1 SGHVS and CDR2 FNYEAQ. V lost 6 bases, J lost 1 base, and 6 bases lay in between. The CDR3 loop is CASSQGNTEAFF. CDR3 bases: TGTGCCAGCAGTCAGGGGAACACTGAAGCTTTCTTT. Using reference TRBV7-6 and TRBJ1-1 for the parts outside the CDR3, the full variable domain is GAGVSQSPRYKVTKRGQDVALRCDPISGHVSLYWYRQALGQGPEFLTYFNYEAQQDKSGLPNDRFSAERPEGSISTLTIQRTEQRDSAMYRCASSQGNTEAFFGQGTRLTVV.

The V call is TRBV29-1, the J call TRBJ2-7, with 8 bases identical to TRBD1. V lost 8 bases to trimming and J lost 6 bases; unmatched junction nucleotides: 12. Germline-derived CDR1 and CDR2 are SQVTM and ANQGSEA. This CDR3 has 13 amino acids. The CDR3 loop is CSSRTGSATEQYF. The CDR3 bases are TGCAGCTCCCGGACAGGGTCCGCCACCGAGCAGTACTTC.

The rearrangement links TRBV6-1 to TRBJ2-1; D is possibly TRBD2 (5 bases). V was trimmed by 7 bases and J by 12 bases, leaving 22 bases between them. The germline gives CDR1 MNHNS, CDR2 SASEGT. This CDR3 spans 14 amino acids. CDR3 DNA: TGTGCCAGCACAATACCCGGGGTAAGGATGGCGCAGTTCTTC. Translated, it gives CASTIPGVRMAQFF.

The V gene is TRBV6-1, the J gene TRBJ2-7, with D uncertain. V lost 7 bases to trimming and J lost 6 bases, with 10 bases between them. CDR1 and CDR2 from the germline V gene are MNHNS and SASEGT. The CDR3 contains 11 residues. CDR3 DNA sequence: TGTGCCAGCACCGTCAACTTCGAGCAGTACTTC. This encodes CASTVNFEQYF.

The rearrangement links TRBV5-5 to TRBJ2-7; no definite D call. Germline loops: CDR1 SGHKS, CDR2 YYEKEE (reference sequence). Deletions cut 2 bases from V and 4 bases from J, with 25 bases between. The CDR3 is 18 amino acids. CDR3 amino acids: CASSFSGVGSRTEYEQYF. In nucleotides, the CDR3 is TGTGCCAGCAGCTTCTCAGGTGTCGGGTCTAGGACGGAATACGAGCAGTACTTC.

The chain employs TRBV30 and TRBJ1-1; a possible D gene is TRBD1 (6 bases). Trimming left V 5 bases short and J 1 base short, with 20 bases between. Germline V gives CDR1 GTSNPN, CDR2 SVGIG (reference sequence). The CDR3 has 16 residues. In nucleotides, the CDR3 is TGTGCCTGGGGCGCAGGGGCAGGGGTCCCGAACACTGAAGCTTTCTTT. Amino acids: CAWGAGAGVPNTEAFF.

The chain links TRBV13 to TRBJ2-7; the match to TRBD1 covers 8 bases. CDR1 is PRHDT, CDR2 FYEKMQ, per germline (reference sequence). The CDR3 covers 14 residues. Trimming removed 4 bases from V and 1 base from J; junction bases left unmatched: 3. The CDR3 here is CASSSGTGSYEQYF. The CDR3, as DNA: TGTGCCAGCAGCTCCGGGACAGGTTCCTACGAGCAGTACTTC.

The chain employs TRBV5-1 and TRBJ2-7; D tentatively reads TRBD1 or TRBD2 (5 bases each). V was trimmed by 0 bases and J by 5 bases, leaving 12 bases between them. Per germline, CDR1 SGHRS and CDR2 YFSETQ. The CDR3 is 14 amino acids. CDR3 nucleotide sequence: TGCGCCAGCAGCTTGGAAGGGACCGCCCACGAGCAGTACTTC. Its protein is CASSLEGTAHEQYF.

The V call is TRBV7-8, the J call TRBJ1-1; TRBD1 might be the D (5 bases). CDR1 is SGHVS, CDR2 FQNEAQ, per germline. Trimming removed 5 bases at V and 4 bases at J, with 17 bases between. This CDR3 has 15 residues. CDR3 nucleotide sequence: TGTGCCAGCAGCACCGGACCCGTGGGGGGCACTGAAGCTTTCTTT. Encoded protein: CASSTGPVGGTEAFF.

This chain links TRBV10-1 with TRBJ2-5, with D perhaps TRBD1 or TRBD2 (5 bases each). Germline CDR1 WNHNN, CDR2 SYGVQD (reference sequence). V lost 0 bases and J lost 5, with 7 bases in between. This CDR3 is 13 amino acids long. CDR3 DNA: TGCGCCAGCAGTGAGTCCGGGGCCGAGACCCAGTACTTC. Encoded protein: CASSESGAETQYF.